This TCR beta chain was obtained from a study of blood T cell repertoires in COVID-19. Overall study context: COVID-19 samples from acute and convalescent phases originated in the United States, Italy and Spain.

Clones were read by immunoSEQ multiplex PCR, and TCRdb kept only the in-frame ones, dropping some. The sample has 250,000 or so clones; over 80% are singletons. The V and J ends lost 1 base and 0 bases respectively, with 12 bases between them. The germline V gene has CDR1 SGHAT and CDR2 FQNNGV. This CDR3 is 17 amino acids long. The chain recombines TRBV11-2 with TRBJ1-4; the D gene is possibly TRBD1 (6 bases). This sequence was found in a woman in her 40s who had recovered from COVID-19. What was sequenced was peripheral blood. The CDR3 bases are TGTGCCAGCAGCTTAGTCCCCGCAGGGGCAACTAATGAAAAACTGTTTTTT. Its translation: CASSLVPAGATNEKLFF. Full variable domain (rest looked up from reference TRBV11-2 and TRBJ1-4): EAGVAQSPRYKIIEKRQSVAFWCNPISGHATLYWYQQILGQGPKLLIQFQNNGVVDDSQLPKDRFSAERLKGVDSTLKIQPAKLEDSAVYLCASSLVPAGATNEKLFFGSGTQLSVL.